This record covers a single T cell receptor (beta chain). The data were taken from a study of T cell repertoires in breast cancer. An expanded emulsion RT-PCR with primers for all TCR V genes paired CD8+ T cell chains. Blocking oligonucleotides added to a second nested PCR suppressed unpaired genes. TCRdb re-called the emulsion pairing reads with MiXCR, one entry per CDR3 protein. The sample lists some 37,000 distinct CDR3 sequences; about 41% were seen once. Germline V gene lookup returns CDR1 KGHSH and CDR2 LQKENI. The CDR3 totals 15 residues. V trimming: 2 bases; J trimming: 5 bases; junction bases outside the gene matches: 5.

This TCR came from a pool of human donors with breast cancer or a healthy control (not recorded which). The chain employs TRBV18 and TRBJ2-7; TRBD1 agrees at 11 bases. What was sequenced was CD8+ T cells. The chain's CDR3 is CASSPGQGASHEQYF. The CDR3 DNA sequence: TGTGCCAGCTCACCAGGACAGGGGGCTTCCCACGAGCAGTACTTC.